This entry lists 19 T cell receptor beta chains sequenced from one sample in a study of blood T cell repertoires in COVID-19. TCRdb's table, derived via immunoSEQ multiplex PCR, lists solely in-frame clones and lacks some. The table lists around 100,000 clones, about 88% of them singletons. Source material: peripheral blood. The origin of the receptors is a young man in a cohort sampled during active COVID-19.

V gene TRBV19 combines with J gene TRBJ2-1; D may be TRBD1 (6 bases). The CDR3 runs to 14 residues. Germline CDR1 is LNHDA and CDR2 is SQIVND (reference sequence). Between the trimmed V and J ends, which lost 5 bases and 4 bases, there was a span of 12 bases. The DNA for the CDR3 is TGTGCCAGTAGTCTCGGACAGAGATACAATGAGCAGTTCTTC. It specifies CASSLGQRYNEQFF.

With respect to this clone: Other DNA sequences from this sample encode an identical CDR3 as well. The rearrangement uses TRBV6-5 and TRBJ2-7, with TRBD1 matching 8 bases. The CDR3 spans 14 residues. The V gene end was trimmed by 4 bases and the J gene end by 3 bases; junction bases not matched to a gene: 5. CDR1 MNHEY and CDR2 SVGAGI come from the germline V gene. The CDR3 loop is CASSSPGTGYEQYF. The CDR3 DNA is TGTGCCAGCAGTTCCCCCGGGACAGGCTACGAGCAGTACTTC.

The rearrangement links TRBV7-2 to TRBJ1-6; D possibly corresponds to TRBD1 (6 bases). Germline CDR1 SGHTA, CDR2 FQGNSA. Trimming cost V 5 bases and J 0 bases, with 11 bases left between them. The CDR3 totals 16 residues. The CDR3 bases are TGTGCCAGCAGCCCGGGACAATTCTCCTATAATTCACCCCTCCACTTT. Translation gives CASSPGQFSYNSPLHF.

The chain has TRBV5-6 and TRBJ1-1; the D gene is possibly TRBD1 (6 bases). Trimming stripped 4 bases from V and 4 bases from J, with 17 bases between. The CDR3 consists of 15 residues. CDR1 and CDR2 (germline): SGHDT, YYEEEE. The CDR3 region has the DNA TGTGCCAGCAGCCCGATGCCAGGGGCTACCACTGAAGCTTTCTTT. Protein sequence: CASSPMPGATTEAFF.

This rearrangement joins TRBV19 to TRBJ1-5, with a weak D call TRBD1 (5 bases). This CDR3 is built from 16 residues. Germline lookup yields CDR1 LNHDA and CDR2 SQIVND (reference sequence). V was shortened by 5 bases and J by 3 bases, with 17 bases between the two germline ends. The CDR3 DNA is TGTGCCAGTAGTTCGCAGGGCAGTTATAACAATCAGCCCCAGCATTTT. Residues: CASSSQGSYNNQPQHF.

The genes are TRBV27 and TRBJ1-6; D is undetermined. CDR1 and CDR2 from the germline V gene are MNHEY and SMNVEV (reference sequence). With 6 bases removed from V and 7 bases from J, the gap between germline ends came to 10 bases. The CDR3 has 13 residues. CDR3 nucleotides: TGTGCCAGCAGCCGAACCAGGAATTCACCCCTCCACTTT. Protein: CASSRTRNSPLHF.

This rearrangement joins TRBV3-1 (or the pseudogene TRBV3-2) to TRBJ2-1; 15 bases are shared with TRBD2. Trimming removed 1 base from V and 7 bases from J; junction bases left unmatched: 5. This CDR3 spans 17 amino acids. Looked up from germline, CDR1 is LGHDT and CDR2 is YNNKEL (reference sequence). The CDR3 region is CASSQGFGTSGGNEQFF. The CDR3, as DNA: TGTGCCAGCAGCCAAGGCTTTGGGACTAGCGGGGGGAATGAGCAGTTCTTC.

The chain recombines TRBV18 with TRBJ2-7; 7 nucleotides line up with TRBD1. J gave up 3 bases and V 2 bases, and 1 base lay outside the gene matches. CDR3 length: 13 residues. Germline V lookup: CDR1 KGHSH, CDR2 LQKENI. The CDR3 sequence is CASSPAGGYEQYF. CDR3 coding DNA: TGTGCCAGCTCACCAGCAGGGGGCTACGAGCAGTACTTC. The complete variable domain, with remaining parts taken from reference TRBV18 and TRBJ2-7, reads NAGVMQNPRHLVRRRGQEARLRCSPMKGHSHVYWYRQLPEEGLKFMVYLQKENIIDESGMPKERFSAEFPKEGPSILRIQQVVRGDSAAYFCASSPAGGYEQYFGPGTRLTVT.

The chain recombines TRBV19 with TRBJ1-1; D is ambiguous. CDR1 and CDR2 from the germline V gene are LNHDA and SQIVND (reference sequence). The CDR3 is 12 residues long. The V end was cut by 8 bases, the J end by 8 bases, with 15 bases between. This chain's CDR3 is CASAPGRGEAFF. Written as DNA, the CDR3 is TGTGCCAGTGCCCCGGGTCGAGGGGAAGCTTTCTTT.

The chain joins TRBV27 to TRBJ2-1; 14 bases fit TRBD2. V was clipped by 5 bases and J by 12 bases; unmatched bases: 9. The CDR3 has 15 residues. Per the germline V gene, CDR1 is MNHEY and CDR2 is SMNVEV (reference sequence). CDR3 amino acids: CASSPSTSGGALQFF. CDR3 bases: TGTGCCAGCAGTCCCTCGACTAGCGGGGGGGCCCTGCAGTTCTTC.

This sequence joins TRBV19 and TRBJ1-2; 7 nucleotides agree with TRBD1. CDR1 is LNHDA and CDR2 is SQIVND in the germline V gene (reference sequence). J was trimmed by 0 bases and V by 0 bases; bases with no gene match: 1. This CDR3 spans 15 amino acids. The CDR3 DNA follows: TGTGCCAGTAGTATAGACGGGACAGCTAACTATGGCTACACCTTC. It translates to CASSIDGTANYGYTF.

The chain links TRBV6-2 or TRBV6-3 to TRBJ1-1; 8 positions match TRBD1. The CDR3 runs to 13 residues. With 7 bases clipped from V and 8 bases from J, the junction kept 9 bases outside the gene matches. CDR1 and CDR2 (germline): MNHEY, SVGEGT. CDR3 amino acids: CASTPGQGREAFF. The CDR3 DNA sequence: TGTGCCAGCACCCCAGGACAGGGAAGAGAAGCTTTCTTT.

V gene TRBV6-6 combines with J gene TRBJ1-5; D remains unclear. V dropped 4 bases and J dropped 7 bases, with 11 bases sitting between them. Per the germline V gene, CDR1 is MNHNY and CDR2 is SVGAGI (reference sequence). The CDR3 covers 13 residues. The CDR3 reads CASSSGSRQPQHF. DNA of the CDR3: TGTGCCAGCAGTTCAGGTTCCAGGCAGCCCCAGCATTTT.

V usage is TRBV19 and J usage is TRBJ1-5; 9 positions match TRBD1. The CDR3 is made up of 15 amino acids. The germline V gene encodes CDR1 LNHDA and CDR2 SQIVND (reference sequence). V gave up 6 bases and J gave up 5 bases; unmatched junction bases: 8. The CDR3 nucleotides read TGTGCCAGTAGGGGTCAACAGGGGGCTCATCAGCCCCAGCATTTT. As protein: CASRGQQGAHQPQHF. Full variable domain (remainder filled in from reference TRBV19 and TRBJ1-5): DGGITQSPKYLFRKEGQNVTLSCEQNLNHDAMYWYRQDPGQGLRLIYYSQIVNDFQKGDIAEGYSVSREKKESFPLTVTSAQKNPTAFYLCASRGQQGAHQPQHFGDGTRLSIL.

This sequence joins TRBV7-2 and TRBJ2-7, with 8 bases matching TRBD1. CDR1 and CDR2 from the germline V gene are SGHTA and FQGNSA. V dropped 0 bases and J dropped 4; count of bases not matched to a gene: 5. This CDR3 is built from 15 residues. CDR3 nucleotides: TGTGCCAGCAGCTTAGCAAGGGACAGGTATTACGAGCAGTACTTC. Protein sequence: CASSLARDRYYEQYF.

V and J are TRBV11-1 and TRBJ1-6; 7 bases fit TRBD1. CDR1 is SGHAT and CDR2 is FQDESV in the germline V gene (reference sequence). Losses at the gene ends were 0 bases for V and 13 bases for J; bases not matched to a gene: 3. The CDR3 sequence is 13 residues long. DNA of the CDR3: TGTGCCAGCAGCTTAGCGTTGGGACAGCCCCTCCACTTT. Its translation: CASSLALGQPLHF.

The chain recombines TRBV19 with TRBJ2-3, with D perhaps TRBD2 (6 bases). Germline loops: CDR1 LNHDA, CDR2 SQIVND (reference sequence). The length of the CDR3 is 14 residues. The V end was cut by 1 base, the J end by 4 bases, with 9 bases between. For the CDR3, the DNA is TGTGCCAGTAGTATAGGGGAGGCGGCAGATACGCAGTATTTT. This translates into CASSIGEAADTQYF.

In DNA, the CDR3 is TGTGCCAGCAGCTCGCCCCGGCAGGCCCAGTACTTC. Protein product: CASSSPRQAQYF. This chain connects TRBV7-2 to TRBJ2-5; no clear D. The CDR3 totals 12 residues. Trimming pared 4 bases from V and 9 bases from J, leaving 12 bases between. CDR1 is SGHTA and CDR2 is FQGNSA in the germline V gene.

This clone has only a few counts. The V gene is TRBV19, the J gene TRBJ2-3, with D possibly matching TRBD1 (5 bases). Between the trimmed V and J ends, which lost 5 bases and 0 bases, there was a span of 12 bases. The germline V gene has CDR1 LNHDA and CDR2 SQIVND (reference sequence). The CDR3 is 15 residues long. Here the CDR3 reads CASSAGILSTDTQYF. In nucleotides, the CDR3 is TGTGCCAGTAGTGCAGGGATACTTAGCACAGATACGCAGTATTTT.